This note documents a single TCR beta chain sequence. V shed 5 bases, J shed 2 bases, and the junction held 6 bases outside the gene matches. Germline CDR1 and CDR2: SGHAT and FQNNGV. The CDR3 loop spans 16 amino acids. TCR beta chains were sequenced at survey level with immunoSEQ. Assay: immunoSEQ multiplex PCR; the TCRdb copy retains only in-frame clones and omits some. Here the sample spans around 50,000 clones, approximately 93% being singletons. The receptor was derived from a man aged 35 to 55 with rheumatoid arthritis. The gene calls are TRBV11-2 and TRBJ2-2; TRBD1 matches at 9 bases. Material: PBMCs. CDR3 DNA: TGTGCCAGCAGCATGGGGACAGGGAGAAACACCGGGGAGCTGTTTTTT. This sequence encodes CASSMGTGRNTGELFF.